This is a list of T cell receptor beta chains from one sample in a study of shared clonotypes between healthy human individuals. Profiled with immunoSEQ multiplex PCR; TCRdb holds only in-frame clones, not every one. The data hold millions of clones, with just under 95% observed a single time. Sequenced sample: naive CD8+ T cells sorted from blood. Source of these receptors: a young man in good health. Both conserved end residues are part of each CDR3. D genes are given only for firm matches.

.	TRBJ2-7	TRBV11-2	TGTGCCAGCAGCTTAGGAGGAACCTACGAGCAGTACTTC	CASSLGGTYEQYF
TRBD2	TRBJ2-5	TRBV29-1	TGCAGCGTTGAAGATTTTTCGGGAGGAGGAGAGACCCAGTACTTC	CSVEDFSGGGETQYF
.	TRBJ1-5	TRBV5-1	TGCGCCAGCAGCTTTAATCAGCCCCAGCATTTT	CASSFNQPQHF
TRBD1	TRBJ2-3	TRBV13	TGTGCCAGCAGCCTCCTAGGACAGGGCGTCACAGATACGCAGTATTTT	CASSLLGQGVTDTQYF
.	TRBJ2-1	TRBV6-5	TGTGCCAGCAGTTACTCCTGGGGAGAGGATTTTTATGAGCAGTTCTTC	CASSYSWGEDFYEQFF
TRBD2	TRBJ2-1	TRBV7-9	TGTGCCAGCAGCCACGGGACTAGCGGGAGGGATGAGCAGTTCTTC	CASSHGTSGRDEQFF
.	TRBJ2-1	TRBV5-5	TGTGCCAGCAGCCTGGGGACTGATGAGCAGTTCTTC	CASSLGTDEQFF
.	TRBJ1-2	TRBV29-1	TGCAGCGTTGGGGAGCGGTATGGCTACACCTTC	CSVGERYGYTF
TRBD2	TRBJ2-7	TRBV7-8	TGTGCCAGCAGCTCCCCACCGCACAGGGGACTAGCGGCCATGTACGAGCAGTACTTC	CASSSPPHRGLAAMYEQYF
TRBD2	TRBJ2-2	TRBV28	TGTGCCAGCAGTTTCTTGCCGGGACTAGCGAACACCGGGGAGCTGTTTTTT	CASSFLPGLANTGELFF
.	TRBJ1-2	TRBV6-5	TGTGCCAGCAGGCCTCAGGTATACTATGGCTACACCTTC	CASRPQVYYGYTF
.	TRBJ2-7	TRBV10-2	TGCGCCAGCAGGACCCTCACTCGGGAGACCTACGAGCAGTACTTC	CASRTLTRETYEQYF
.	TRBJ2-7	TRBV13	TGTGCCAGCAGCCCGGACGGGAGCTACGAGCAGTACTTC	CASSPDGSYEQYF
.	TRBJ1-1	TRBV4-1	TGCGCCAGCAGCCACGGGGAGGGGCGGATAACTGAAGCTTTCTTT	CASSHGEGRITEAFF
.	TRBJ1-1	TRBV7-9	TGTGCCAGCAGCTTATCGATGAACACTGAAGCTTTCTTT	CASSLSMNTEAFF
.	TRBJ2-7	TRBV5-6	TGTGCCAGCAGCTTGGCGGGGTCCGGGTACGAGCAGTACTTC	CASSLAGSGYEQYF
.	TRBJ2-6	TRBV28	TGTGCCAGCAGTTGGGGGCAGGCTAACTACCCGGGGAGGGCCAACGTCCTGACTTTC	CASSWGQANYPGRANVLTF
.	TRBJ2-1	TRBV2	TGTGCCAGCGGGGGGGACAGGCAGGAGCAGTTCTTC	CASGGDRQEQFF
.	TRBJ2-5	TRBV5-1	TGCGCCAGCAGCCTTGGGTCGCGGCAAGAGACCCAGTACTTC	CASSLGSRQETQYF
TRBD1	TRBJ2-7	TRBV2	TGTGCCAGCAGGGAAGGGACAGGGGTCTCCTACGAGCAGTACTTC	CASREGTGVSYEQYF
.	TRBJ2-7	TRBV14	TGTGCCAGCAGCCAAGATGTTGAGGGCTACTACGAGCAGTACTTC	CASSQDVEGYYEQYF
.	TRBJ2-7	TRBV28	TGTGCCAGCAGTTTTAGGGGCTTGTACGAGCAGTACTTC	CASSFRGLYEQYF
TRBD2	TRBJ2-7	TRBV29-1	TGCAGCGCCATAGGGAGGGGAAGATTCTACGAGCAGTACTTC	CSAIGRGRFYEQYF
.	TRBJ1-5	TRBV27	TGTGCCAGCAGCCTACAGGGAAATCAGCCCCAGCATTTT	CASSLQGNQPQHF
.	TRBJ2-2	TRBV7-9	TGTGCCAGCAGCTTAACGTCCGGTGCCACCGGGGAGCTGTTTTTT	CASSLTSGATGELFF
.	TRBJ1-5	TRBV6-5	TGTGCCAGCAGTTCCATGGCAGCCATCAGCAATCAGCCCCAGCATTTT	CASSSMAAISNQPQHF
.	TRBJ1-2	TRBV6-5	TGTGCCAGCAGTTACGGAAAGGGGGAGGGCTACACCTTC	CASSYGKGEGYTF
.	TRBJ2-7	TRBV5-4	TGTGCCAGCAGCTATACAGGAGGCTACGAGCAGTACTTC	CASSYTGGYEQYF
TRBD1	TRBJ2-7	TRBV28	TGTGCCAGCCAATTACAAGAGACAGGGGGTAGCGAGCAGTACTTC	CASQLQETGGSEQYF
.	TRBJ1-1	TRBV19	TGTGCCAGTAGTAGCCCAGCTGAGAACCCTGAAGCTTTCTTT	CASSSPAENPEAFF
TRBD2	TRBJ2-5	TRBV6-5	TGTGCCAGCAGGGCCGGACTAGCGGGAGCCGAGACCCAGTACTTC	CASRAGLAGAETQYF
.	TRBJ1-4	TRBV9	TGTGCCAGCAGCGTGGAGAGAGCAACTAATGAAAAACTGTTTTTT	CASSVERATNEKLFF
.	TRBJ1-1	TRBV11-2	TGTGCCAGCAGCTTAGAGGCGAACACTGAAGCTTTCTTT	CASSLEANTEAFF
.	TRBJ1-1	TRBV7-9	TGTGCCAGCAGCCCCCTCCCCTTGGGGATCGCTGAAGCTTTCTTT	CASSPLPLGIAEAFF